This is a list of T cell receptor beta chains from one sample in a study of response to subunit inactivated influenza vaccine. In TCRdb, the RT-PCR reads were re-called with MiXCR into one record per CDR3 protein. This table has about 520,000 distinct CDR3 sequences, 25% appearing once. The sequencing used CD4+ T cells sorted from PBMCs, collected roughly 5 days after vaccination. The receptors were sampled from a man aged 50 or older who received an inactivated influenza vaccine. Both conserved end residues are part of each CDR3. D genes are given only for firm matches. Size tells how often a clone was seen (once, few, many) or the class of an expanded clone, and some rows leave it out.

D: .
J: TRBJ2-3
V: TRBV6-2/TRBV6-3
size: .
CDR3: CASSYQSGTDTQYF
DNA: TGTGCCAGCAGCTACCAATCTGGCACAGATACGCAGTATTTT

D: .
J: TRBJ2-3
V: TRBV7-8
size: few
CDR3: CASTLSESTDTQYF
DNA: TGTGCCAGCACCCTAAGTGAGAGCACAGATACGCAGTATTTT

D: .
J: TRBJ2-4
V: TRBV9
size: few
CDR3: CASSVGHSINIQYF
DNA: TGTGCCAGCAGCGTAGGACATAGCATAAACATTCAGTACTTC

D: .
J: TRBJ2-3
V: TRBV12-3/TRBV12-4
size: many
CDR3: CASSFGGDTDTQYF
DNA: TGTGCCAGCAGTTTCGGCGGTGACACAGATACGCAGTATTTT

D: .
J: TRBJ2-1
V: TRBV12-3/TRBV12-4
size: .
CDR3: CASSYLTNYNEQFF
DNA: TGTGCCAGCAGTTACTTGACCAACTACAATGAGCAGTTCTTC

D: TRBD1
J: TRBJ2-1
V: TRBV24-1
size: .
CDR3: CATSDSDRAIVHEQFF
DNA: TGTGCCACCAGTGACTCGGACAGGGCTATTGTCCATGAGCAGTTCTTC

D: TRBD2
J: TRBJ2-1
V: TRBV5-1
size: few
CDR3: CASSFYGSGSSYNEQFF
DNA: TGCGCCAGCAGCTTCTATGGAAGCGGGAGCTCCTACAATGAGCAGTTCTTC

D: .
J: TRBJ1-2
V: TRBV10-2
size: .
CDR3: CASSESGTLQGAYGYTF
DNA: TGCGCCAGCAGTGAGTCAGGGACACTCCAGGGTGCCTATGGCTACACCTTC

D: TRBD2
J: TRBJ2-3
V: TRBV10-2
size: .
CDR3: CASSESLAGGTDTQYF
DNA: TGCGCCAGCAGTGAGTCGCTAGCGGGGGGGACAGATACGCAGTATTTT

D: TRBD2
J: TRBJ2-3
V: TRBV7-9
size: .
CDR3: CASSPALAGLRADTQYF
DNA: TGTGCCAGCAGCCCTGCCCTAGCGGGATTGAGGGCAGATACGCAGTATTTT

D: TRBD1
J: TRBJ2-7
V: TRBV20-1
size: .
CDR3: CSASSGTGGLEQYF
DNA: TGCAGTGCTAGTTCCGGGACAGGGGGCCTCGAGCAGTACTTC

D: .
J: TRBJ2-3
V: TRBV6-2/TRBV6-3
size: .
CDR3: CASVRQFLPDTQYF
DNA: TGTGCCAGCGTTAGACAGTTTTTGCCAGATACGCAGTATTTT

D: .
J: TRBJ2-4
V: TRBV4-3
size: .
CDR3: CASSPSVARGNIQYF
DNA: TGCGCCAGCAGCCCCAGTGTAGCGAGAGGAAACATTCAGTACTTC

D: .
J: TRBJ2-1
V: TRBV4-2
size: few
CDR3: CASSQVAAIDEQFF
DNA: TGTGCCAGCAGCCAAGTCGCAGCCATCGATGAGCAGTTCTTC

D: TRBD1
J: TRBJ2-7
V: TRBV12-3/TRBV12-4
size: few
CDR3: CASSFRQGPYEQYF
DNA: TGTGCCAGCAGTTTTCGACAGGGTCCCTACGAGCAGTACTTC

D: .
J: TRBJ2-1
V: TRBV10-1
size: .
CDR3: CASKEDPGNNEQFF
DNA: TGCGCCAGCAAGGAGGACCCGGGAAACAATGAGCAGTTCTTC

D: TRBD1
J: TRBJ2-7
V: TRBV6-2/TRBV6-3
size: few
CDR3: CASSLTTGGEQYF
DNA: TGTGCCAGCAGTTTAACTACAGGGGGAGAGCAGTACTTC

D: TRBD2
J: TRBJ2-7
V: TRBV10-3
size: .
CDR3: CAISLTSGGGEQYF
DNA: TGTGCCATCAGCCTCACTAGCGGGGGCGGCGAGCAGTACTTC

D: .
J: TRBJ1-5
V: TRBV24-1
size: .
CDR3: CATSQTSSNQPQHF
DNA: TGTGCCACCAGCCAAACCTCTAGCAATCAGCCCCAGCATTTT

D: .
J: TRBJ2-3
V: TRBV7-2
size: few
CDR3: CASRNPTDTQYF
DNA: TGTGCCAGCAGAAACCCCACAGATACGCAGTATTTT

D: .
J: TRBJ2-2
V: TRBV5-1
size: .
CDR3: CASSFRLLSDAGELFF
DNA: TGCGCCAGCAGCTTCCGACTCTTGTCGGACGCCGGGGAGCTGTTTTTT

D: .
J: TRBJ2-7
V: TRBV10-3
size: .
CDR3: CAISERGNYEQYF
DNA: TGTGCCATCAGCGAACGGGGGAACTACGAGCAGTACTTC

D: TRBD2
J: TRBJ2-2
V: TRBV5-1
size: .
CDR3: CASSFGLAGGKANTGELFF
DNA: TGCGCCAGCAGCTTCGGACTAGCGGGAGGAAAAGCGAACACCGGGGAGCTGTTTTTT

D: .
J: TRBJ2-5
V: TRBV7-2
size: .
CDR3: CASSPDWSQETKYF
DNA: TGTGCCAGCAGCCCGGACTGGAGCCAAGAGACCAAGTACTTC

D: TRBD2
J: TRBJ2-5
V: TRBV20-1
size: few
CDR3: CSALAGAETQYF
DNA: TGCAGTGCGCTAGCGGGGGCCGAGACCCAGTACTTC

D: TRBD1
J: TRBJ2-7
V: TRBV15
size: few
CDR3: CATSRQKGQGANEQYF
DNA: TGTGCCACCAGCAGACAAAAAGGACAGGGGGCAAACGAGCAGTACTTC

D: .
J: TRBJ2-1
V: TRBV5-1
size: .
CDR3: CASSLTPGTWNEQFF
DNA: TGCGCCAGCAGCTTGACACCAGGCACCTGGAATGAGCAGTTCTTC

D: .
J: TRBJ1-5
V: TRBV9
size: few
CDR3: CASSVCNQPQHF
DNA: TGTGCCAGCAGCGTATGTAATCAGCCCCAGCATTTT

D: .
J: TRBJ2-1
V: TRBV20-1
size: .
CDR3: CSARQGSYNEQFF
DNA: TGCAGTGCTAGGCAGGGGTCCTACAATGAGCAGTTCTTC

D: .
J: TRBJ1-1
V: TRBV5-1
size: .
CDR3: CASSWADRRNTEAFF
DNA: TGCGCCAGCAGCTGGGCGGACAGAAGGAACACTGAAGCTTTCTTT

D: .
J: TRBJ1-2
V: TRBV5-6
size: .
CDR3: CASSDSPNYGYTF
DNA: TGTGCCAGCAGTGACAGTCCTAACTATGGCTACACCTTC

D: .
J: TRBJ2-7
V: TRBV6-2/TRBV6-3
size: .
CDR3: CASTDMDEQYF
DNA: TGTGCCAGCACTGACATGGACGAGCAGTACTTC

D: .
J: TRBJ2-5
V: TRBV25-1
size: .
CDR3: CASSESGDWAETQYF
DNA: TGTGCCAGCAGTGAATCCGGGGATTGGGCAGAGACCCAGTACTTC

D: .
J: TRBJ2-7
V: TRBV6-2/TRBV6-3
size: .
CDR3: CASSRTLSYEQYF
DNA: TGTGCCAGCAGCCGGACACTTTCCTACGAGCAGTACTTC

D: TRBD1
J: TRBJ2-7
V: TRBV10-3
size: .
CDR3: CAASGQGIYEQYF
DNA: TGTGCCGCCTCGGGACAGGGAATATACGAGCAGTACTTC

D: TRBD1
J: TRBJ1-6
V: TRBV20-1
size: .
CDR3: CSARDIGTGYVSPLHF
DNA: TGCAGTGCTAGAGATATTGGGACAGGGTATGTCTCACCCCTCCACTTT

D: TRBD2
J: TRBJ2-7
V: TRBV5-1
size: .
CDR3: CASSEAGWAYEQYF
DNA: TGCGCCAGCAGTGAAGCGGGATGGGCCTACGAGCAGTACTTC

D: TRBD2
J: TRBJ2-3
V: TRBV4-3
size: .
CDR3: CASSQGGLAGGRGDTQYF
DNA: TGCGCCAGCAGCCAAGGTGGACTAGCGGGAGGTAGGGGTGATACGCAGTATTTT

D: .
J: TRBJ1-2
V: TRBV7-6
size: .
CDR3: CASSLGRRSGYTF
DNA: TGTGCCAGCAGCTTGGGCAGGAGAAGTGGCTACACCTTC

D: .
J: TRBJ2-7
V: TRBV7-2
size: .
CDR3: CASSLGQHSYEQYF
DNA: TGTGCCAGCAGCTTAGGACAACACTCCTACGAGCAGTACTTC

D: .
J: TRBJ2-1
V: TRBV7-6
size: few
CDR3: CASSLFQEGDEQFF
DNA: TGTGCCAGCAGCTTATTCCAGGAGGGGGACGAGCAGTTCTTC

D: .
J: TRBJ1-2
V: TRBV25-1
size: .
CDR3: CASSHSTGQRGYTF
DNA: TGTGCCAGCAGCCACTCCACAGGGCAACGGGGCTACACCTTC

D: TRBD2
J: TRBJ2-1
V: TRBV7-9
size: .
CDR3: CASSTGTSFSSEQFF
DNA: TGTGCCAGCAGCACCGGGACTAGCTTTTCGAGTGAGCAGTTCTTC

D: .
J: TRBJ2-3
V: TRBV20-1
size: few
CDR3: CSAITVTRSTDTQYF
DNA: TGCAGTGCCATAACCGTGACAAGGAGCACAGATACGCAGTATTTT

D: .
J: TRBJ1-6
V: TRBV6-5
size: .
CDR3: CASNSGTSNSPLHF
DNA: TGTGCCAGCAATTCCGGGACAAGTAATTCACCCCTCCACTTT

D: .
J: TRBJ2-3
V: TRBV29-1
size: few
CDR3: CSVEDGWVSTDTQYF
DNA: TGCAGCGTTGAGGACGGGTGGGTTAGCACAGATACGCAGTATTTT

D: TRBD2
J: TRBJ2-3
V: TRBV7-6
size: few
CDR3: CASSANEGLVSDTQYF
DNA: TGTGCCAGCAGCGCAAACGAGGGACTAGTGTCAGATACGCAGTATTTT

D: TRBD2
J: TRBJ2-7
V: TRBV7-3
size: many
CDR3: CASSSGTSSYEQYF
DNA: TGTGCCAGCAGCTCTGGGACTAGCAGCTACGAGCAGTACTTC

D: .
J: TRBJ2-3
V: TRBV11-2
size: .
CDR3: CASSLTISGWADTQYF
DNA: TGTGCCAGCAGCTTAACAATTAGCGGCTGGGCAGATACGCAGTATTTT